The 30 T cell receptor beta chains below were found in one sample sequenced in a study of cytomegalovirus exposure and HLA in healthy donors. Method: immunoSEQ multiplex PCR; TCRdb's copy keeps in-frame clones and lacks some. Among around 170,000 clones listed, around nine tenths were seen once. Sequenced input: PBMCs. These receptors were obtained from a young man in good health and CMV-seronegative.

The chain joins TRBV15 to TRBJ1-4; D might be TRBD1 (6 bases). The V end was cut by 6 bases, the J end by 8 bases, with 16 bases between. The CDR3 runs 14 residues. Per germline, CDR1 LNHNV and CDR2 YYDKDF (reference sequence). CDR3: CATRPDRTREKLFF. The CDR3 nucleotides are TGTGCCACCAGGCCGGACAGAACGAGAGAAAAACTGTTTTTT.

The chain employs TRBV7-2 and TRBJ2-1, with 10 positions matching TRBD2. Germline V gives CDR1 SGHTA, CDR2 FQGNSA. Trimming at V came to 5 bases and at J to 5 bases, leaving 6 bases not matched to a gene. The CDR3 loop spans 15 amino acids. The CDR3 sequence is CASSIGLAEHNEQFF. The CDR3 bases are TGTGCCAGCAGCATCGGACTAGCGGAACACAATGAGCAGTTCTTC. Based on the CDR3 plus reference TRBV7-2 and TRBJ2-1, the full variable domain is GAGVSQSPSNKVTEKGKDVELRCDPISGHTALYWYRQSLGQGLEFLIYFQGNSAPDKSGLPSDRFSAERTGGSVSTLTIQRTQQEDSAVYLCASSIGLAEHNEQFFGPGTRLTVL.

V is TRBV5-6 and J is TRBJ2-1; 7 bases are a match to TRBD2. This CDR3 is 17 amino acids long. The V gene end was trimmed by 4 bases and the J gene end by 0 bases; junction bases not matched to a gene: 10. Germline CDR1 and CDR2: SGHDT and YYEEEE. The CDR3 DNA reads TGTGCCAGCAGCCCCGGCTGGGGGGGGAGCTCCTACAATGAGCAGTTCTTC. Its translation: CASSPGWGGSSYNEQFF.

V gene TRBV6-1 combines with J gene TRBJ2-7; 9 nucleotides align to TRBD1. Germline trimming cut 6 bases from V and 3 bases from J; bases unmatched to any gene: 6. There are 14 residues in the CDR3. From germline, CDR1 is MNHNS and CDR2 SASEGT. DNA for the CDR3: TGTGCCAGCAGCAAAGGACAGGGGAGCTACGAGCAGTACTTC. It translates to CASSKGQGSYEQYF.

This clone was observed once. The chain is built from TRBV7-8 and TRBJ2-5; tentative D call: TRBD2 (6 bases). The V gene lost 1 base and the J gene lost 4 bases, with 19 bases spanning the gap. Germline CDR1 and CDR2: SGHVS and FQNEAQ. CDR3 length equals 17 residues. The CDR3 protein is CASSLGRVASSRETQYF. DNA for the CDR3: TGTGCCAGCAGCTTAGGGAGGGTAGCCTCCTCCAGAGAGACCCAGTACTTC. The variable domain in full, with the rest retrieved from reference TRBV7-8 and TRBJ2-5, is GAGVSQSPRYKVAKRGQDVALRCDPISGHVSLFWYQQALGQGPEFLTYFQNEAQLDKSGLPSDRFFAERPEGSVSTLKIQRTQQEDSAVYLCASSLGRVASSRETQYFGPGTRLLVL.

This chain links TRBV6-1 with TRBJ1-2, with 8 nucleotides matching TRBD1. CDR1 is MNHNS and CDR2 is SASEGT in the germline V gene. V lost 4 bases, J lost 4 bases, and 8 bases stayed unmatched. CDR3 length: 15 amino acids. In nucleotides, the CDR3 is TGTGCCAGCAGTGCAACGACAGGGGTTGGCTATGGCTACACCTTC. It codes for CASSATTGVGYGYTF.

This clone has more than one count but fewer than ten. This chain's CDR3 is CASSSGQGAYEQYF. CDR3 sequence (DNA): TGCGCCAGCAGCTCGGGACAGGGAGCCTACGAGCAGTACTTC. The chain uses TRBV5-1 and TRBJ2-7; 9 bases fit TRBD1. The V gene end was trimmed by 3 bases and the J gene end by 2 bases; junction bases not matched to a gene: 3. This CDR3 spans 14 amino acids. The germline gives CDR1 SGHRS, CDR2 YFSETQ.

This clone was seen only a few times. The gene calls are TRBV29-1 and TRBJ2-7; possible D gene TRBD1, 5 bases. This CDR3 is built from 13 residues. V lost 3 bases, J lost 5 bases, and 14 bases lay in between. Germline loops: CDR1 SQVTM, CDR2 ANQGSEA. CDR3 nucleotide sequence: TGCAGCGTTGAGTCGGTACAGGTGAACGAGCAGTACTTC. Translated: CSVESVQVNEQYF.

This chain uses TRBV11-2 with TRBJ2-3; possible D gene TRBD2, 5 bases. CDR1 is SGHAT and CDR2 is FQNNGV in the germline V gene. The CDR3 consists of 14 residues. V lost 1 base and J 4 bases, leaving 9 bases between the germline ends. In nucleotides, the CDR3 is TGTGCCAGCAGCTTAGGGGGAGAACCAGATACGCAGTATTTT. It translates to CASSLGGEPDTQYF.

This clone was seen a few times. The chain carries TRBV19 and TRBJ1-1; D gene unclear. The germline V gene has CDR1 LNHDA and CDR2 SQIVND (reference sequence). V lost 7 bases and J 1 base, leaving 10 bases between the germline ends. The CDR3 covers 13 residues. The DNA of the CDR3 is TGTGCCAGTATCCGGGGAGAGAACACTGAAGCTTTCTTT. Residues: CASIRGENTEAFF.

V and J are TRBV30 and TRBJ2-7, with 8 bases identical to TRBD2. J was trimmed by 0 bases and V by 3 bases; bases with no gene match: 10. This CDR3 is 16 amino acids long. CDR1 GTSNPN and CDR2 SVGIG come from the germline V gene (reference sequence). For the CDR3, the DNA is TGTGCCTGGAGCCCCTCGGGGCGGGGGGCCTCCTACGAGCAGTACGTC. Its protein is CAWSPSGRGASYEQYV.

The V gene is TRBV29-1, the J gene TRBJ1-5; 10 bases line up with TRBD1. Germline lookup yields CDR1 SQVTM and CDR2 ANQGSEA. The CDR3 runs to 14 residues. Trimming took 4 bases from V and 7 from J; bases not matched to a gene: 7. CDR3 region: CSVVVGQGRQPQHF. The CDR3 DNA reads TGCAGCGTTGTCGTGGGACAGGGGCGGCAGCCCCAGCATTTT.

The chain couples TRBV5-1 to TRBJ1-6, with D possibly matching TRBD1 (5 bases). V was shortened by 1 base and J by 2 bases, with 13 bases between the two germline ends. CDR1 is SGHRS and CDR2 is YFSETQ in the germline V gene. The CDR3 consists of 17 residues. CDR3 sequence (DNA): TGCGCCAGCAGCTTGTGGGGGGAAGGGGCCTATAATTCACCCCTCCACTTT. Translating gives CASSLWGEGAYNSPLHF.

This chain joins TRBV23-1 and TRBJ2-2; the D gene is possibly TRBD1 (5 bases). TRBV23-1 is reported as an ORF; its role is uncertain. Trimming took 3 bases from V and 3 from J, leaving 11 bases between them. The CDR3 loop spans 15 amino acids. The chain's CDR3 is CASSHNVRDTGELFF. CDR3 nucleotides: TGCGCCAGCAGTCATAACGTCAGGGACACCGGGGAGCTGTTTTTT.

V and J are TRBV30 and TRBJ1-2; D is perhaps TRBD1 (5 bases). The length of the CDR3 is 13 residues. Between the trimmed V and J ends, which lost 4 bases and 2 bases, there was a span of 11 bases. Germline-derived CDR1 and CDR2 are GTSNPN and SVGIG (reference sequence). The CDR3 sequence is CAWKGAPNYGYTF. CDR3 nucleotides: TGTGCCTGGAAAGGGGCCCCCAACTATGGCTACACCTTC. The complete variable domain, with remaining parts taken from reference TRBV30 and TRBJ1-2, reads SQTIHQWPATLVQPVGSPLSLECTVEGTSNPNLYWYRQAAGRGLQLLFYSVGIGQISSEVPQNLSASRPQDRQFILSSKKLLLSDSGFYLCAWKGAPNYGYTFGSGTRLTVV.

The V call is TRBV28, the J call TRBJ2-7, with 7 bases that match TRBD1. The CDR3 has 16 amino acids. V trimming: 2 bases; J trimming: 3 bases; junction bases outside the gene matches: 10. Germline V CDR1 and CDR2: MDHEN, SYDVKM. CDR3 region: CASSLSTGQNHYEQYV. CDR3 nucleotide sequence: TGTGCCAGCAGTTTAAGTACGGGACAGAATCACTACGAGCAGTACGTC.

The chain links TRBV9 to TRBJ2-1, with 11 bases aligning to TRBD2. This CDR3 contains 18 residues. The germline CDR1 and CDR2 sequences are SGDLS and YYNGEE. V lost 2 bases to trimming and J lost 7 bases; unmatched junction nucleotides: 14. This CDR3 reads CASSVGTSGSRLGNEQFF. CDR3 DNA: TGTGCCAGCAGCGTGGGTACTAGCGGGAGTCGACTTGGGAATGAGCAGTTCTTC.

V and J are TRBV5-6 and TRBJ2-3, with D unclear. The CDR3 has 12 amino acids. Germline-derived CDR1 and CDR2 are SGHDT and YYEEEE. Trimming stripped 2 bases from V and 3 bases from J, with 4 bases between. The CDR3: CASSFVTDTQYF. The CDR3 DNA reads TGTGCCAGCAGCTTTGTAACAGATACGCAGTATTTT.

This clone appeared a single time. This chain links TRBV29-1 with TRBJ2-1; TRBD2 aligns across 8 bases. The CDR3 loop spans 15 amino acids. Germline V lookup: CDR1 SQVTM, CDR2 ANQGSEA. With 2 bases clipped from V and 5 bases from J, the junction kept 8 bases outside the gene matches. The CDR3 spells CSVERLAGSNNEQFF. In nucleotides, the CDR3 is TGCAGCGTTGAACGGCTAGCGGGTTCCAACAATGAGCAGTTCTTC.

The CDR3 nucleotides are TGTGCCAGCAGCTTAGGAGCAGGGAGGGGCTCTAACTATGGCTACACCTTC. This codes for CASSLGAGRGSNYGYTF. The chain has TRBV7-2 and TRBJ1-2; the D gene is possibly TRBD1 (5 bases). Germline CDR1 reads SGHTA; CDR2 reads FQGNSA. The CDR3 contains 17 residues. The germline V and J ends were trimmed by 1 base and 0 bases, with 15 bases remaining between them.

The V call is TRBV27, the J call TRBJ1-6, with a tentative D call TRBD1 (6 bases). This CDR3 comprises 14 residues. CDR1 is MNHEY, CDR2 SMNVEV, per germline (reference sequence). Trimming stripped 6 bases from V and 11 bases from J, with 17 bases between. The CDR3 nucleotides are TGTGCCAGCAGCGTCGGACAAGGGGGTCCACCCCTCCACTTT. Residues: CASSVGQGGPPLHF.

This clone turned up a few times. CDR3 nucleotide sequence: TGTGCCTGGAGGGAGGGTTTGCCACCCCTCCACTTT. Translating it yields CAWREGLPPLHF. This chain links TRBV30 with TRBJ1-6; the D is unclear. The germline V and J ends were trimmed by 3 bases and 11 bases, with 11 bases remaining between them. The CDR3 sequence is 12 residues long. Germline V gene data show CDR1 as GTSNPN and CDR2 as SVGIG (reference sequence).

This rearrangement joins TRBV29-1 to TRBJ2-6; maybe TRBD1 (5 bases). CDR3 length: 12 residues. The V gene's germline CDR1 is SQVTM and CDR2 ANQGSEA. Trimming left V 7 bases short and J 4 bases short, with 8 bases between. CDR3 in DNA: TGCAGCGCAGGGTCCGGGGCCAACGTCCTGACTTTC. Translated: CSAGSGANVLTF.

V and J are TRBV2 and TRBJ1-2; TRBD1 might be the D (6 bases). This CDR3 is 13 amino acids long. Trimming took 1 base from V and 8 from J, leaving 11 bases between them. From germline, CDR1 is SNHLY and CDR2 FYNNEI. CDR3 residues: CASSEGQVGGYTF. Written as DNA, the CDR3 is TGTGCCAGCAGTGAAGGACAGGTCGGCGGCTACACCTTC.

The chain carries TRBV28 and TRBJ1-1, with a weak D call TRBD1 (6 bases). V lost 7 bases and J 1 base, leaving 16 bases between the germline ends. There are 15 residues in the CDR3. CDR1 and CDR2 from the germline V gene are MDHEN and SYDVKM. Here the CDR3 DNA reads TGTGCCAGCACCAATTCGGGACAAGCGAACACTGAAGCTTTCTTT. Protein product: CASTNSGQANTEAFF.

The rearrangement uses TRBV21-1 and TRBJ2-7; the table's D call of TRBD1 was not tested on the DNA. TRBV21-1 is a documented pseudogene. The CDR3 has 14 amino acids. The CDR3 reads CASSRDRGSYEQYV. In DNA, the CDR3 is TGTGCCAGCAGCAGGGACAGGGGTTCCTACGAGCAGTACGTC.

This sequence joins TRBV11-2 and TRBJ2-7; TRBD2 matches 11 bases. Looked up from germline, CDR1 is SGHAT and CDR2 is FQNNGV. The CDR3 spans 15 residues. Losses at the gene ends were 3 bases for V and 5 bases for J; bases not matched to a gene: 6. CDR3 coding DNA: TGTGCCAGCAGCTTGACTAGCGGGGTTGGGAACGAGCAGTACGTC. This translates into CASSLTSGVGNEQYV.

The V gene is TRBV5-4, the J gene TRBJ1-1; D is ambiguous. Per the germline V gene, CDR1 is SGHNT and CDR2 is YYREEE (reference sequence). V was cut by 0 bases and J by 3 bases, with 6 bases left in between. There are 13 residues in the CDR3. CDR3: CASSLVQDTEAFF. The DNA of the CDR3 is TGTGCCAGCAGCTTGGTGCAGGACACTGAAGCTTTCTTT.

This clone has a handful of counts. DNA of the CDR3: TGTGCCAGTCGGCCGGGACAGCTGGCAGATACGCAGTATTTT. It yields the protein CASRPGQLADTQYF. The chain combines TRBV2 with TRBJ2-3; 7 bases are shared with TRBD1. Germline V CDR1 and CDR2: SNHLY, FYNNEI. Trimming cost V 9 bases and J 4 bases; bases outside gene matches: 10. The CDR3 is 14 amino acids.

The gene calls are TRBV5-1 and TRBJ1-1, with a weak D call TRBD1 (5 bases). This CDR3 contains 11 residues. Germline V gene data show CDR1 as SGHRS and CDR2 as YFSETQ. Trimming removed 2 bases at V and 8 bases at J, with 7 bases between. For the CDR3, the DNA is TGCGCCAGCAGCTTCGACAGAGAAGCTTTCTTT. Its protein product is CASSFDREAFF.